This T cell receptor beta chain was sequenced during a study of cytotoxic CD8 clonotypes in ibrutinib-treated CLL. The CDR3 runs to 14 residues. The junction had 8 bases not matched to a gene; V was cut back by 5 bases and J by 6 bases. Germline CDR1 MDHEN, CDR2 SYDVKM. Repertoires were generated with immunoSEQ multiplex PCR, while TCRdb's copy carries only in-frame clones and drops some. The sample lists more than 200,000 clones, 79% seen once, with 9.5% to 12% in the top ten. The genes are TRBV28 and TRBJ1-2, with 8 positions matching TRBD1. The TCR comes from a human donor with chronic lymphocytic leukemia. The sample was PBMCs, taken after 12 months of ibrutinib treatment. The CDR3 sequence is CASSQGAYENGYTF. In DNA, the CDR3 is TGTGCCAGCAGTCAGGGGGCTTATGAGAATGGCTACACCTTC.